This T cell receptor beta chain was documented in a study of shared clonotypes between healthy human individuals. This table comes from immunoSEQ multiplex PCR, and its TCRdb copy is limited to in-frame clones, with some not included. The top ten hold around 0.38% of the sample, which has 2 million to 2.5 million clones, around 93% seen once. Study-level points and caveats: Sorted-subset sequencing was shown by rarefaction to be incomplete despite large depth.

With 4 bases removed from V and 8 bases from J, the gap between germline ends came to 14 bases. Germline-derived CDR1 and CDR2 are SQVTM and ANQGSEA. CDR3 length equals 12 residues. This clone appeared once. As yet, its antigen is unknown. The chain carries TRBV29-1 and TRBJ2-5; D may be TRBD2 (5 bases). Input material: naive CD4+ T cells from PBMCs. Stated subset: CD45RA+ positively selected. This TCR came from a man between 18 and 35 years old in good health. Some clones in this sample may be carry-over from other donors' samples. The CDR3 DNA follows: TGCAGCGTTGTAGAGGGTTCGGAAACCCAGTACTTC. Its protein product is CSVVEGSETQYF.